This T cell receptor beta chain was sequenced in a study of blood T cell repertoires in COVID-19. Overall study context: Sample material is recorded as cDNA or gDNA derived from T cells, B-cell-depleted T cells, or PBMCs.

Germline V lookup: CDR1 GTSNPN, CDR2 SVGIG (reference sequence). This CDR3 is 14 amino acids long. Trimming left V 5 bases short and J 2 bases short, with 16 bases between. Profiled with immunoSEQ multiplex PCR; TCRdb holds only in-frame clones, not every one. This table has under 250,000 clones, roughly three quarters appearing once. The sample comprised peripheral blood. The origin of this receptor is a woman between 35 and 50 years old with COVID-19, enrolled during active disease. This sequence joins TRBV30 and TRBJ2-7; the D gene is possibly TRBD2 (6 bases). In DNA form, the CDR3 reads TGTGCCTGGGAGCCGGGACTCCGTCCCTACGAGCAGTACTTC. Protein: CAWEPGLRPYEQYF.